What follows is one T cell receptor beta chain and its context. Its antigen is unknown. Specified treatment: oral pan-JAK inhibitor, 5-10 mg twice daily. Extracted RNA was reverse transcribed into cDNA, the sequencing template. Measured with immunoSEQ multiplex PCR; TCRdb has only the in-frame clones, and not every one. This table has approximately 200,000 clones, less than 45% appearing once. The CDR3 has 15 residues. Germline V CDR1 and CDR2: SGHNT, YYREEE (reference sequence). V was trimmed by 4 bases and J by 5 bases, leaving 15 bases between them. This sample is part of a study of CD8+ T cells in alopecia areata. Study-wide background: Tofacitinib dosing lasted 6 to 18 months, which was then followed by 6 months off drug.

General observations from the study: Patients showed less clear TCR sequence sharing than mice, possibly partly because of HLA diversity.

The sequence came from a human donor with alopecia areata. Sample: CD4+ T cells sorted from blood, taken at approximately week 36, from a patient treated with tofacitinib. The V call is TRBV5-4, the J call TRBJ1-4, with D tentatively TRBD1 (6 bases). The DNA of the CDR3 is TGTGCCAGCAGCCCTTGGGGGGGGGCAAATGAAAAACTGTTTTTT. Translating it yields CASSPWGGANEKLFF.